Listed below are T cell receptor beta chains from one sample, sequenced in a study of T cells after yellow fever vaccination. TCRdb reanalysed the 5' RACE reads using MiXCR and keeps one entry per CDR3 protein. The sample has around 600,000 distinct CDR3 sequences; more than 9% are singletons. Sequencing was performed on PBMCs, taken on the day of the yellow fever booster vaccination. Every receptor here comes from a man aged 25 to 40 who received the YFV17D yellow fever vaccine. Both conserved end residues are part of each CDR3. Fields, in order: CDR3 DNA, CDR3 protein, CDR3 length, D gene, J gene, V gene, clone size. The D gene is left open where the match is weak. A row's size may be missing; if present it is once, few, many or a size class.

cdr3_nt: TGCAGTGCTACGGACGTTTCTAGTCATGAGCAGTTCTTC
cdr3_aa: CSATDVSSHEQFF
cdr3_length: 13
d_call: -
j_call: TRBJ2-1
v_call: TRBV20-1
clone_size: -

cdr3_nt: TGTGCCAGCAGCTCCGAGGGGGGCTCTGGGGCCAACGTCCTGACTTTC
cdr3_aa: CASSSEGGSGANVLTF
cdr3_length: 16
d_call: -
j_call: TRBJ2-6
v_call: TRBV7-3
clone_size: -

cdr3_nt: TGCACCACGACTAGCGGGAGCAACAATGAGCAGTTCTTC
cdr3_aa: CTTTSGSNNEQFF
cdr3_length: 13
d_call: TRBD2
j_call: TRBJ2-1
v_call: TRBV29-1
clone_size: few

cdr3_nt: TGTGCCAGCAGCTTCATCGGGCGGAAAGACAAGCAGTACTTC
cdr3_aa: CASSFIGRKDKQYF
cdr3_length: 14
d_call: -
j_call: TRBJ2-7
v_call: TRBV7-2
clone_size: -

cdr3_nt: TGCAGTGCTAGAGGGGCTAGCGGGATAGGCCCAGATACGCAGTATTTT
cdr3_aa: CSARGASGIGPDTQYF
cdr3_length: 16
d_call: TRBD2
j_call: TRBJ2-3
v_call: TRBV20-1
clone_size: many

cdr3_nt: TGTGCCAGCAGCACCCAGCGGGAGCAGTTCTTC
cdr3_aa: CASSTQREQFF
cdr3_length: 11
d_call: -
j_call: TRBJ2-1
v_call: TRBV3-1
clone_size: -

cdr3_nt: TGCGCCAGCGCAAGCGGAAGCACAGATACGCAGTATTTT
cdr3_aa: CASASGSTDTQYF
cdr3_length: 13
d_call: -
j_call: TRBJ2-3
v_call: TRBV5-1
clone_size: -

cdr3_nt: TGTGCCAGCAGTTACTCGCGAGCGAACACTGAAGCTTTCTTT
cdr3_aa: CASSYSRANTEAFF
cdr3_length: 14
d_call: -
j_call: TRBJ1-1
v_call: TRBV6-5
clone_size: -

cdr3_nt: TGTGCCAGTGGCCCCGGGACTAGCGTCCTTTTT
cdr3_aa: CASGPGTSVLF
cdr3_length: 11
d_call: TRBD2
j_call: TRBJ2-3
v_call: TRBV2
clone_size: few

cdr3_nt: TGCAGCGTTTTGAGCGACAGCTCCTACGAGCAGTACTTC
cdr3_aa: CSVLSDSSYEQYF
cdr3_length: 13
d_call: -
j_call: TRBJ2-7
v_call: TRBV29-1
clone_size: -

cdr3_nt: TGTGCCAGCAGCTTAAAGGGGGGGACAGAACAAGAGACCCAGTACTTC
cdr3_aa: CASSLKGGTEQETQYF
cdr3_length: 16
d_call: -
j_call: TRBJ2-5
v_call: TRBV7-9
clone_size: many

cdr3_nt: TGCAGATGCCCCCCGTCGGGACAAAGCTCGCACACAGATACGCAGTATTTT
cdr3_aa: CRCPPSGQSSHTDTQYF
cdr3_length: 17
d_call: -
j_call: TRBJ2-3
v_call: TRBV20-1
clone_size: few

cdr3_nt: TGTGCCAGCAGCTTATTTGACAAGGAAGAGACCCAGTACTTC
cdr3_aa: CASSLFDKEETQYF
cdr3_length: 14
d_call: -
j_call: TRBJ2-5
v_call: TRBV7-2
clone_size: few

cdr3_nt: TGCAGTGCTAGAGATCGAACTAGCGGGAGAGAGACCCAGTACTTC
cdr3_aa: CSARDRTSGRETQYF
cdr3_length: 15
d_call: TRBD2
j_call: TRBJ2-5
v_call: TRBV20-1
clone_size: many

cdr3_nt: TGTGCCAGCAGCTTAGATCCTAGTTCCGATACGCAGTATTTT
cdr3_aa: CASSLDPSSDTQYF
cdr3_length: 14
d_call: -
j_call: TRBJ2-3
v_call: TRBV11-2
clone_size: few

cdr3_nt: TGCAGTGCGGGGCTTCACTACAATGAGCAGTTCTTC
cdr3_aa: CSAGLHYNEQFF
cdr3_length: 12
d_call: -
j_call: TRBJ2-1
v_call: TRBV20-1
clone_size: few

cdr3_nt: TGTGCCAGCAGTCCTGGACCGGTTTTGGGCGGCTACACCTTC
cdr3_aa: CASSPGPVLGGYTF
cdr3_length: 14
d_call: -
j_call: TRBJ1-2
v_call: TRBV12-3/TRBV12-4
clone_size: -

cdr3_nt: TGTGCCAGCAGCTTGCGCCCAGATAATGAAAAACTGTTTTTT
cdr3_aa: CASSLRPDNEKLFF
cdr3_length: 14
d_call: -
j_call: TRBJ1-4
v_call: TRBV5-8
clone_size: -

cdr3_nt: TGCAGTGCTAGAGATTTGGACAGGCTGTACTTC
cdr3_aa: CSARDLDRLYF
cdr3_length: 11
d_call: TRBD1
j_call: TRBJ2-7
v_call: TRBV20-1
clone_size: few

cdr3_nt: TGCGCCAGCAGCTTAGGATCCGGGACAGGGGAGACCCAGTACTTC
cdr3_aa: CASSLGSGTGETQYF
cdr3_length: 15
d_call: TRBD1
j_call: TRBJ2-5
v_call: TRBV5-1
clone_size: few

cdr3_nt: TGCAGTGCTATTATTAGCGGGAGTGATACGCAGTATTTT
cdr3_aa: CSAIISGSDTQYF
cdr3_length: 13
d_call: TRBD2
j_call: TRBJ2-3
v_call: TRBV20-1
clone_size: -

cdr3_nt: TGTGCCTCTCTACTCGGGGTTTCAGATACGCAGTATTTT
cdr3_aa: CASLLGVSDTQYF
cdr3_length: 13
d_call: -
j_call: TRBJ2-3
v_call: TRBV7-8
clone_size: few

cdr3_nt: TGTGCCAGCAGACGACACGGGCTAGAGGCAGATACGCAGTATTTT
cdr3_aa: CASRRHGLEADTQYF
cdr3_length: 15
d_call: -
j_call: TRBJ2-3
v_call: TRBV12-3/TRBV12-4
clone_size: -

cdr3_nt: TGTGCCAGTAGTATAGGGGCTAAGGGTGAGCAGTTCTTC
cdr3_aa: CASSIGAKGEQFF
cdr3_length: 13
d_call: -
j_call: TRBJ2-1
v_call: TRBV19
clone_size: few

cdr3_nt: TGCGCCAGCAGCTTCATGGAGGGCTGGGAGACCCAGTACTTC
cdr3_aa: CASSFMEGWETQYF
cdr3_length: 14
d_call: -
j_call: TRBJ2-5
v_call: TRBV5-1
clone_size: few

cdr3_nt: TGTGCCAGCAGTTTGTCCCCAGGGCCAAACTACGAGCAGTACTTC
cdr3_aa: CASSLSPGPNYEQYF
cdr3_length: 15
d_call: -
j_call: TRBJ2-7
v_call: TRBV12-3/TRBV12-4
clone_size: few

cdr3_nt: TGTGCCAGCGGGAAAAACCGGGAGACCCAGTACTTC
cdr3_aa: CASGKNRETQYF
cdr3_length: 12
d_call: -
j_call: TRBJ2-5
v_call: TRBV5-6
clone_size: -

cdr3_nt: TGCGCCAGCAGCCAAGAGGTAGCAGGTAGTGCGAATGAGCAGTTCTTC
cdr3_aa: CASSQEVAGSANEQFF
cdr3_length: 16
d_call: -
j_call: TRBJ2-1
v_call: TRBV4-3
clone_size: -

cdr3_nt: TGCAGCGTTGAAGACTCCGGGAGGGCCGGAGAGACCCAGTACTTC
cdr3_aa: CSVEDSGRAGETQYF
cdr3_length: 15
d_call: TRBD2
j_call: TRBJ2-5
v_call: TRBV29-1
clone_size: -

cdr3_nt: TGCAGTGCTGAGGGGATGAACACTGAAGCTTTCTTT
cdr3_aa: CSAEGMNTEAFF
cdr3_length: 12
d_call: -
j_call: TRBJ1-1
v_call: TRBV20-1
clone_size: few

cdr3_nt: TGCAGTGCTAGAGATCTCTGGACTAGCGGGAGGGCCGGTTACGAGCAGTACTTC
cdr3_aa: CSARDLWTSGRAGYEQYF
cdr3_length: 18
d_call: TRBD2
j_call: TRBJ2-7
v_call: TRBV20-1
clone_size: -

cdr3_nt: TGTGCCAGTAGGACAGGTTCCGTGGGGAACACTGAAGCTTTCTTT
cdr3_aa: CASRTGSVGNTEAFF
cdr3_length: 15
d_call: -
j_call: TRBJ1-1
v_call: TRBV19
clone_size: few

cdr3_nt: TGTGCCAGTAGGACAGGCACAGATACGCAGTATTTT
cdr3_aa: CASRTGTDTQYF
cdr3_length: 12
d_call: -
j_call: TRBJ2-3
v_call: TRBV27
clone_size: many

cdr3_nt: TGTGCCAGCACCTCCCCCGGGCGGGAGTGGGAGACCCAGTACTTC
cdr3_aa: CASTSPGREWETQYF
cdr3_length: 15
d_call: TRBD2
j_call: TRBJ2-5
v_call: TRBV7-2
clone_size: -

cdr3_nt: TGTGCCAGCAGTTACGAAAGGGGATTGTCGGAGACCCAGTACTTC
cdr3_aa: CASSYERGLSETQYF
cdr3_length: 15
d_call: -
j_call: TRBJ2-5
v_call: TRBV6-2/TRBV6-3
clone_size: few

cdr3_nt: TGCGCCAGCAGCTTCATGATTCCCGCCTACGAGCAGTACTTC
cdr3_aa: CASSFMIPAYEQYF
cdr3_length: 14
d_call: -
j_call: TRBJ2-7
v_call: TRBV5-1
clone_size: once

cdr3_nt: TGTGCCAGCAGCCCCGGAGGGAGTCCCAATCAGCCCCAGCATTTT
cdr3_aa: CASSPGGSPNQPQHF
cdr3_length: 15
d_call: -
j_call: TRBJ1-5
v_call: TRBV3-1
clone_size: -

cdr3_nt: TGTGCCAGCAGTTCGTCTAGCGGGAGTGGAGATACGCAGTATTTT
cdr3_aa: CASSSSSGSGDTQYF
cdr3_length: 15
d_call: TRBD2
j_call: TRBJ2-3
v_call: TRBV12-3/TRBV12-4
clone_size: few

cdr3_nt: TGTGCCAGCTCACCCCGGGACAAGAACACCGGGGAGCTGTTTTTT
cdr3_aa: CASSPRDKNTGELFF
cdr3_length: 15
d_call: -
j_call: TRBJ2-2
v_call: TRBV18
clone_size: few

cdr3_nt: TGTGCCAGCAGCTTATCCCCCGGGACTATCGGCACAGATACGCAGTATTTT
cdr3_aa: CASSLSPGTIGTDTQYF
cdr3_length: 17
d_call: TRBD2
j_call: TRBJ2-3
v_call: TRBV11-2
clone_size: -

cdr3_nt: TGCAGTGCCCGGCGGGATGGCGGGTTGAGAACCGGGGAGCTGTTTTTT
cdr3_aa: CSARRDGGLRTGELFF
cdr3_length: 16
d_call: -
j_call: TRBJ2-2
v_call: TRBV20-1
clone_size: -

cdr3_nt: TGTGCCAGTGAGGGGGACGCCAAAAACATTCAGTACTTC
cdr3_aa: CASEGDAKNIQYF
cdr3_length: 13
d_call: -
j_call: TRBJ2-4
v_call: TRBV19
clone_size: -

cdr3_nt: TGCGCCAGCAGCCAAGATTCGGTCCAGGGTAAGCAGTACTTC
cdr3_aa: CASSQDSVQGKQYF
cdr3_length: 14
d_call: -
j_call: TRBJ2-7
v_call: TRBV4-3
clone_size: few

cdr3_nt: TGTGCCAGCAGCTCGACTAGCCACAACTCCTACGAGCAGTACTTC
cdr3_aa: CASSSTSHNSYEQYF
cdr3_length: 15
d_call: TRBD2
j_call: TRBJ2-7
v_call: TRBV7-8
clone_size: -

cdr3_nt: TGTGCCAGCAGCTCCCCGGGGGAGCAAGAGACCCAGTACTTC
cdr3_aa: CASSSPGEQETQYF
cdr3_length: 14
d_call: -
j_call: TRBJ2-5
v_call: TRBV11-3
clone_size: -

cdr3_nt: TGCGCCAGCAGCCACACCAGCACAGATACGCAGTATTTT
cdr3_aa: CASSHTSTDTQYF
cdr3_length: 13
d_call: -
j_call: TRBJ2-3
v_call: TRBV4-1
clone_size: -

cdr3_nt: TGTGCCAGCAGTTCCCCCAACCTGGCTGACACCGGGGAGCTGTTTTTT
cdr3_aa: CASSSPNLADTGELFF
cdr3_length: 16
d_call: -
j_call: TRBJ2-2
v_call: TRBV28
clone_size: few

cdr3_nt: TGTGCCACCGAACTTTCAGGGACTCTCAACACCGGGGAGCTGTTTTTT
cdr3_aa: CATELSGTLNTGELFF
cdr3_length: 16
d_call: -
j_call: TRBJ2-2
v_call: TRBV15
clone_size: -

cdr3_nt: TGTGCCAGCAGTTACTCGGGGCCCCTAACCCCTCAGCGGGAGGCCAGTTACAATGAGCAGTTCTTC
cdr3_aa: CASSYSGPLTPQREASYNEQFF
cdr3_length: 22
d_call: TRBD2
j_call: TRBJ2-1
v_call: TRBV6-2/TRBV6-3
clone_size: -

cdr3_nt: TGTGCCAGCAGCCTCACCTCGGCAGGACTAGCGGGAGTCACCGGGGAGCTGTTTTTT
cdr3_aa: CASSLTSAGLAGVTGELFF
cdr3_length: 19
d_call: TRBD2
j_call: TRBJ2-2
v_call: TRBV5-6
clone_size: few

cdr3_nt: TGCGCCAGCAGGAAGACTAGCGGGAGTTCGAATGAGCAGTTCTTC
cdr3_aa: CASRKTSGSSNEQFF
cdr3_length: 15
d_call: TRBD2
j_call: TRBJ2-1
v_call: TRBV5-1
clone_size: few

cdr3_nt: TGTGCCAGTAGTATAGCCCCCAGCAGGGCAATGAACACTGAAGCTTTCTTT
cdr3_aa: CASSIAPSRAMNTEAFF
cdr3_length: 17
d_call: -
j_call: TRBJ1-1
v_call: TRBV19
clone_size: -

cdr3_nt: TGTGCCAGCAGCTTAGCCCTAGCGGGTTTCAATGAGCAGTTCTTC
cdr3_aa: CASSLALAGFNEQFF
cdr3_length: 15
d_call: TRBD2
j_call: TRBJ2-1
v_call: TRBV7-2
clone_size: few

cdr3_nt: TGTGCCAGCAGCCCGACCCTGGAGGGGTTGAACAATGAGCAGTTCTTC
cdr3_aa: CASSPTLEGLNNEQFF
cdr3_length: 16
d_call: -
j_call: TRBJ2-1
v_call: TRBV7-2
clone_size: few

cdr3_nt: TGTGCCAGCAGCTGGGGGACTCGCCACAATGAGCAGTTCTTC
cdr3_aa: CASSWGTRHNEQFF
cdr3_length: 14
d_call: -
j_call: TRBJ2-1
v_call: TRBV5-5
clone_size: -